This T cell receptor beta chain was profiled in a study of blood T cell repertoires in COVID-19. Generated by immunoSEQ multiplex PCR, the TCRdb table keeps only in-frame clones and is missing some. The sample gives roughly 200,000 clones, roughly 78% of which show up once; 2.5% to 3.5% is in the top ten. Germline CDR1 is LGHDT and CDR2 is YNNKEL (reference sequence). The CDR3 length is 16 residues. Trimming cost V 1 base and J 1 base; bases outside gene matches: 5. This sequence joins TRBV3-1 (or the pseudogene TRBV3-2) and TRBJ2-5; 8 bases match TRBD2. This TCR was sampled from a woman older than 75 with active or convalescent COVID-19. Specimen: peripheral blood. The CDR3 here is CASSQVGSGVQETQYF. CDR3 coding DNA: TGTGCCAGCAGCCAAGTGGGTAGCGGGGTCCAAGAGACCCAGTACTTC.